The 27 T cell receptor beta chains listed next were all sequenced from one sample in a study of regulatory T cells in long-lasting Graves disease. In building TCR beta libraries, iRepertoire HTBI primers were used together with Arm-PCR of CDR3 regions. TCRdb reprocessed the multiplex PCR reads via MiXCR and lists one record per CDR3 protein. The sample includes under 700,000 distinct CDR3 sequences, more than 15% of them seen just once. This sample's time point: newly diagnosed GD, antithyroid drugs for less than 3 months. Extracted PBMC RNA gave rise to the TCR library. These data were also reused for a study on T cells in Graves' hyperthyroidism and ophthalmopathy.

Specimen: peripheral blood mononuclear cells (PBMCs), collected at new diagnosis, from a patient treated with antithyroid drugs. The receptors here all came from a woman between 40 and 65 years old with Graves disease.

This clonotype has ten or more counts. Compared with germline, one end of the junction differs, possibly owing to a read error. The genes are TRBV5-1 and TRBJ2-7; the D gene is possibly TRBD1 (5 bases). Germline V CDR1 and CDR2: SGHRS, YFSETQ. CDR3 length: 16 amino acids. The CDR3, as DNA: TGTGCCAGCAGCTTGCCGCAAAGACAGCTAGCCTACGAGCAGTACTTC. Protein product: CASSLPQRQLAYEQYF.

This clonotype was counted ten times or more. This CDR3 reads CASSRRGADTEAFF. The CDR3 nucleotides read TGTGCCAGCAGCCGGAGGGGGGCGGACACTGAAGCTTTCTTT. V usage is TRBV5-6 and J usage is TRBJ1-1; D is possibly TRBD1 (6 bases). Trimming removed 4 bases at V and 3 bases at J, with 13 bases between. This CDR3 spans 14 amino acids. Looked up from germline, CDR1 is SGHDT and CDR2 is YYEEEE.

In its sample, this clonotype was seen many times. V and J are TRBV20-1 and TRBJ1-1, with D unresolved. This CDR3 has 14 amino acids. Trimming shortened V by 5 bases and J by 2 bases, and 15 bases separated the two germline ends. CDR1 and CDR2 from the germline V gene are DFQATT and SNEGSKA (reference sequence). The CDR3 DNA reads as TGCAGTGCTCGGGCCCAGACAATCAACACTGAAGCTTTCTTT. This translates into CSARAQTINTEAFF.

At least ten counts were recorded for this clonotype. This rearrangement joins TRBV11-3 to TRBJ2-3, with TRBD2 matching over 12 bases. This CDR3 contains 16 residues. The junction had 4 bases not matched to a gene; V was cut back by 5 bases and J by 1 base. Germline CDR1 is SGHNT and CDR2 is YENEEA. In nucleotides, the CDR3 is TGTGCCAGCAGCCCGCTAGCGGGGGGGCGCACAGATACGCAGTATTTT. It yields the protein CASSPLAGGRTDTQYF.

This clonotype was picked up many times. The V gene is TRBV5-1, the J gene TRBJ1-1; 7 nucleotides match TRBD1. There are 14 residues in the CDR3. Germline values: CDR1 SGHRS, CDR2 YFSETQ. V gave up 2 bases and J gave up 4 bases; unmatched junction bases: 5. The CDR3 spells CASSLRQGITEAFF. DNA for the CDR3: TGCGCCAGCAGCTTACGACAGGGAATCACTGAAGCTTTCTTT.

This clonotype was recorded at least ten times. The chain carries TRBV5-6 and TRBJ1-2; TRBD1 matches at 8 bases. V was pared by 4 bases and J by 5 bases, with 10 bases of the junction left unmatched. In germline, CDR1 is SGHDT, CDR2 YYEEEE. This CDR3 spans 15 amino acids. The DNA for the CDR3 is TGTGCCAGCAGCACGGACAGGGAGCGACGGTATGGCTACACCTTC. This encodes CASSTDRERRYGYTF.

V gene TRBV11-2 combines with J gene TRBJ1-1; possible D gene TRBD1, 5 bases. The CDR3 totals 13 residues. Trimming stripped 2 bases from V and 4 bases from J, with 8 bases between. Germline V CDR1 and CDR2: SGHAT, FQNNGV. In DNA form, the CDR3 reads TGTGCCAGCAGCTTACTGGGGACCACTGAAGCTTTCTTT. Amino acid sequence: CASSLLGTTEAFF.

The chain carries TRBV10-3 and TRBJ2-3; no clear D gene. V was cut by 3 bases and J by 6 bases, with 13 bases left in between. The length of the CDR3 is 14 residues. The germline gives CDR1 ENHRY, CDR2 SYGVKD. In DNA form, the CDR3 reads TGTGCCATCAGTGACCCCACCTCTTCGGATACGCAGTATTTT. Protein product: CAISDPTSSDTQYF.

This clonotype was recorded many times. Written as DNA, the CDR3 is TGTGCCAGCAGCCAAGCCGCGGGGGGCCGCACAGATACGCAGTATTTT. This sequence encodes CASSQAAGGRTDTQYF. The chain combines TRBV3-1 with TRBJ2-3; 8 bases fit TRBD2. CDR1 LGHDT and CDR2 YNNKEL come from the germline V gene (reference sequence). The CDR3 totals 16 residues. J lost 1 base, V lost 1 base, and 4 bases had no gene match.

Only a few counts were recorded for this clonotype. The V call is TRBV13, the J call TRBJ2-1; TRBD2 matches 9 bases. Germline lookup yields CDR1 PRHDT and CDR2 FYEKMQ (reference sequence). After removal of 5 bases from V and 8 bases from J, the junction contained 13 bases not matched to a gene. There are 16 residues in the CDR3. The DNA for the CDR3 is TGTGCCAGCAGCCCCCAGGCGGGGGGGCCTACGGATGAGCAGTTCTTC. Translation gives CASSPQAGGPTDEQFF.

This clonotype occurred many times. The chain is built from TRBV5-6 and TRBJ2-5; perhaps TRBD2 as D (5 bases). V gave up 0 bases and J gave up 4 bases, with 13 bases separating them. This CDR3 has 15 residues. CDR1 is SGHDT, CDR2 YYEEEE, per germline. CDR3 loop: CASSLGAGLGETQYF. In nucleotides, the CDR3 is TGTGCCAGCAGCTTGGGGGCGGGTCTTGGAGAGACCCAGTACTTC.

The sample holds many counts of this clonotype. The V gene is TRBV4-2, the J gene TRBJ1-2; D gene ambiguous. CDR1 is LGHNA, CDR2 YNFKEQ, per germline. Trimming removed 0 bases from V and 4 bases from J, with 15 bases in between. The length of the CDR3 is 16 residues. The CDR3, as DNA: TGTGCCAGCAGCCAAGATAATGTTGGCAGCATCTATGGCTACACCTTC. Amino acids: CASSQDNVGSIYGYTF.

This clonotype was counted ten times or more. The CDR3 reads CSAATGGYQPQHF. DNA for the CDR3: TGCAGTGCTGCCACAGGGGGCTATCAGCCCCAGCATTTT. The J gene is TRBJ1-5, the V gene TRBV20-1; the match to TRBD1 covers 9 bases. J gave up 5 bases and V 5 bases, and 4 bases lay outside the gene matches. Germline values: CDR1 DFQATT, CDR2 SNEGSKA (reference sequence). The length of the CDR3 is 13 residues.

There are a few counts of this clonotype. The CDR3 DNA sequence: TGTGCTAGTGGTTCTGGGAGCGGGGAAGAAAAACTGTTTTTT. Translating it yields CASGSGSGEEKLFF. V and J are TRBV12-5 and TRBJ1-4; D gene uncertain. Looked up from germline, CDR1 is LGHNT and CDR2 is FRNRAP. V gave up 4 bases and J gave up 8 bases, with 14 bases separating them. This CDR3 spans 14 amino acids.

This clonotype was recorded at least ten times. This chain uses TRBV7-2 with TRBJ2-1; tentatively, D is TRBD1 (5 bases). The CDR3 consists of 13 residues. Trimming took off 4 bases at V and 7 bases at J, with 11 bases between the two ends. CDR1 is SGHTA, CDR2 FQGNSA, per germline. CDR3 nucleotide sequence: TGTGCCAGCAGCTCGCGATCAGGGAATGAGCAGTTCTTC. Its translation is CASSSRSGNEQFF.

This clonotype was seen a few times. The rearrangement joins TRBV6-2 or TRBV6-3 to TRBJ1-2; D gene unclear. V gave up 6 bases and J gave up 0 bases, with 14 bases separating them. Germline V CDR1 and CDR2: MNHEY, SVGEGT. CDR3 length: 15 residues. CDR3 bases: TGTGCCAGCAGCGAGACGGACGACTCTAACTATGGCTACACCTTC. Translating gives CASSETDDSNYGYTF.

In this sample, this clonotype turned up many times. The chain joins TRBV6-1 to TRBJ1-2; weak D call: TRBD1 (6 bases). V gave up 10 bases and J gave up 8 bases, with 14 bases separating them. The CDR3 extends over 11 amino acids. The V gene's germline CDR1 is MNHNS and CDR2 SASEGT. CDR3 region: CATTEGGGYTF. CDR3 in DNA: TGTGCCACTACAGAGGGGGGGGGCTACACCTTC.

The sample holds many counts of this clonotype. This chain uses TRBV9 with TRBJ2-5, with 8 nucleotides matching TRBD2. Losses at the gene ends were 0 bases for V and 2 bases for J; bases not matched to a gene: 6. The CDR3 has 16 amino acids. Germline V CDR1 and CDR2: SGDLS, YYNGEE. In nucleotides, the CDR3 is TGTGCCAGCAGCGTAGGTGGCGGGGGGATTCAAGAGACCCAGTACTTC. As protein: CASSVGGGGIQETQYF.

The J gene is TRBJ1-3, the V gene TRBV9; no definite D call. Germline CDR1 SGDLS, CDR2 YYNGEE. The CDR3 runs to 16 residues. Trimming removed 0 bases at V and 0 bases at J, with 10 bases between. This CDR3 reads CASSVAVTVSGNTIYF. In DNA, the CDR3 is TGTGCCAGCAGCGTAGCTGTTACAGTCTCTGGAAACACCATATATTTT. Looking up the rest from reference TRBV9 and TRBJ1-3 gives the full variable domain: DSGVTQTPKHLITATGQRVTLRCSPRSGDLSVYWYQQSLDQGLQFLIQYYNGEERAKGNILERFSAQQFPDLHSELNLSSLELGDSALYFCASSVAVTVSGNTIYFGEGSWLTVV.

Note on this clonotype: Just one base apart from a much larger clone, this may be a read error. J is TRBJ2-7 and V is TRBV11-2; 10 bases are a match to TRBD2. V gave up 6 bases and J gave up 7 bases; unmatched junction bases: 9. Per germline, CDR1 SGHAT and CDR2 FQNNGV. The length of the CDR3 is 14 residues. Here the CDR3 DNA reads TGTGCCAGCAGACAAGCGGGGGGGCCTGGTGAGCAGTACTTC. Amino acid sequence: CASRQAGGPGEQYF.

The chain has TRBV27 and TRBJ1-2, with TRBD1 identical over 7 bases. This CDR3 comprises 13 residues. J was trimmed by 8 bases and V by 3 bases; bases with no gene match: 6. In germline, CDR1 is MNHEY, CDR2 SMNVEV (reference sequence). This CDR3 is CASSFRGGEGYTF. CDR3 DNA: TGTGCCAGCAGTTTCAGGGGGGGTGAAGGCTACACCTTC.

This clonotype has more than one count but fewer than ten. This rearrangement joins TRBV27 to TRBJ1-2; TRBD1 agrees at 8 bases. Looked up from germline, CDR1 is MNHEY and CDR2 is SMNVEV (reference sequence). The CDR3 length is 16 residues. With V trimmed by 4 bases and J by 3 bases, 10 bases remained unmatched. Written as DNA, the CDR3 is TGTGCCAGCAGTTCCATATTTATGACAGGGGACTATGGCTACACCTTC. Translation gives CASSSIFMTGDYGYTF.

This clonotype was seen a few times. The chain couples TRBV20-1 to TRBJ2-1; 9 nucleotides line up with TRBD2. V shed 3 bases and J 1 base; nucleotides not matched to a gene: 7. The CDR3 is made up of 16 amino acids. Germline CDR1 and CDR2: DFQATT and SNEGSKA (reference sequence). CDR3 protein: CSARSLAGISYNEQFF. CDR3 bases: TGCAGTGCTAGGTCGCTAGCGGGGATTTCCTACAATGAGCAGTTCTTC.

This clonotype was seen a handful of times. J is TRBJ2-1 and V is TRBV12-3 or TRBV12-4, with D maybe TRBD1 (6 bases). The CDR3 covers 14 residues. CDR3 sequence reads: CRTVNKSSYNEQFF. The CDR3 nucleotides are TGTAGGACAGTGAATAAATCCTCCTACAATGAGCAGTTCTTC.

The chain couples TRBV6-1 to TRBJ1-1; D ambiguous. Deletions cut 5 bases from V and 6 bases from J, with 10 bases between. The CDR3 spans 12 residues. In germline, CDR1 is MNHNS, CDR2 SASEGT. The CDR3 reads CASSLLLSEAFF. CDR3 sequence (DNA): TGTGCCAGCAGTCTATTACTTTCTGAAGCTTTCTTT.

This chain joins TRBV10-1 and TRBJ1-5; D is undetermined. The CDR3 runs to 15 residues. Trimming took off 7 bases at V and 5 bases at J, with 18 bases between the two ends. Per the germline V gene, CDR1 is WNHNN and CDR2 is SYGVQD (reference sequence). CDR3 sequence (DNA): TGCGCCAGCAATTTTTCGGCCCCAGGAGATCAGCCCCAGCATTTT. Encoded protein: CASNFSAPGDQPQHF.

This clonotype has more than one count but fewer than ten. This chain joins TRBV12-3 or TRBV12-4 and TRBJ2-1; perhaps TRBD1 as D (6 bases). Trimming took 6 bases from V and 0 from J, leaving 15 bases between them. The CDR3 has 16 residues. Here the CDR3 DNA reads TGTGCCAGCAGATCGACAGGCAGTAGCTCCTACAATGAGCAGTTCTTC. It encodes CASRSTGSSSYNEQFF.